These T cell receptor beta chains were read from a single sample in a study of chemoradiotherapy in HPV16-positive cancers. This table comes from immunoSEQ multiplex PCR, and its TCRdb copy is limited to in-frame clones, with some not included. The data hold under 3,500 clones, with approximately 83% observed a single time. Source: tumor tissue, taken from a patient who underwent chemoradiotherapy. All receptors derive from a human donor with HPV-associated anogenital cancer. The CDR3 runs from the conserved cysteine through the conserved F or W. The order of the fields is D gene, clone size, J gene, V gene, CDR3 DNA, CDR3 protein. A D gene is named only where the DNA matches it firmly. Size is omitted from some rows. Given values are once, few, many or a class for expanded clones.

D: TRBD2; size: NA; J: TRBJ2-3; V: TRBV30; DNA: TGTGCCTGGGGAGCGGGGCGAGATACGCAGTATTTT; CDR3: CAWGAGRDTQYF
D: NA; size: NA; J: TRBJ1-1; V: TRBV6-5; DNA: TGTGCCAGCAGTTACTCAACACAGGGAAGGACTGAAGCTTTCTTT; CDR3: CASSYSTQGRTEAFF
D: NA; size: NA; J: TRBJ1-1; V: TRBV29-1; DNA: TGCAGCGTTGTGGGGGGGAACACTGAAGCTTTCTTT; CDR3: CSVVGGNTEAFF
D: NA; size: NA; J: TRBJ1-1; V: TRBV30; DNA: TGTGCCTTTCCGGGACTGTTGGACACTGAAGCTTTCTTT; CDR3: CAFPGLLDTEAFF
D: NA; size: NA; J: TRBJ2-1; V: TRBV18; DNA: TGTGCCAGCTCACCAGGGTTAAGCTCCTACAATGAGCAGTTCTTC; CDR3: CASSPGLSSYNEQFF
D: NA; size: NA; J: TRBJ2-7; V: TRBV2; DNA: TGTGCCAGCAGCCCAGGGTTTTCAAAGCACTACGAGCAGTACTTC; CDR3: CASSPGFSKHYEQYF
D: TRBD1; size: once; J: TRBJ2-4; V: TRBV11-2; DNA: TGTGCCAGCAGCTTAGCCAAAACAGGGGTAGCCAAAAACATTCAGTACTTC; CDR3: CASSLAKTGVAKNIQYF
D: NA; size: once; J: TRBJ2-5; V: TRBV19; DNA: TGTGCCAGTAGTATAGCAGAGACCCAGTACTTC; CDR3: CASSIAETQYF
D: TRBD2; size: NA; J: TRBJ2-1; V: TRBV18; DNA: TGTGCCAGCTCACCGATATCGAGCGGGGGGAACAATGAGCAGTTCTTC; CDR3: CASSPISSGGNNEQFF
D: TRBD1; size: few; J: TRBJ1-2; V: TRBV19; DNA: TGTGCCAGTACCCCCGGTGACAGGGGCTACCGGGGCTACACCTTC; CDR3: CASTPGDRGYRGYTF
D: TRBD2; size: NA; J: TRBJ2-7; V: TRBV9; DNA: TGTGCCAGCAGCGCTTTCGGACTAGTTGAAAACGGGGAGCAGTACTTC; CDR3: CASSAFGLVENGEQYF
D: TRBD2; size: NA; J: TRBJ2-1; V: TRBV7-2; DNA: TGTGCCAGCAGCTCGGGACTAGCGGGGAACAATGAGCAGTTCTTC; CDR3: CASSSGLAGNNEQFF
D: NA; size: NA; J: TRBJ1-4; V: TRBV6-1; DNA: TGTGCCAGCAGTGAATTAGCGGGCGTTAATGAAAAACTGTTTTTT; CDR3: CASSELAGVNEKLFF
D: TRBD1; size: NA; J: TRBJ2-7; V: TRBV5-6; DNA: TGTGCCAGCAGCTTGGGTTTCATGGGACAGAGAGACTACGAGCAGTACTTC; CDR3: CASSLGFMGQRDYEQYF
D: TRBD1; size: NA; J: TRBJ2-3; V: TRBV4-1; DNA: TGCGCCAGCAGCCAAGAAGAGGGTGGGACAGGGAGCACAGATACGCAGTATTTT; CDR3: CASSQEEGGTGSTDTQYF
D: NA; size: NA; J: TRBJ2-6; V: TRBV7-9; DNA: TGTGCCAGCAGCTTGACCGGGTCTGGGGCCAACGTCCTGACTTTC; CDR3: CASSLTGSGANVLTF
D: TRBD1; size: NA; J: TRBJ2-5; V: TRBV7-7; DNA: TGTGCCAGCAGCCTGGGACAGGGGAAGACCCAGTACTTC; CDR3: CASSLGQGKTQYF
D: NA; size: few; J: TRBJ2-2; V: TRBV19; DNA: TGTGCCAGTAGTCCCCGGGGTGACAGCGGGGAGCTGTTTTTT; CDR3: CASSPRGDSGELFF
D: NA; size: NA; J: TRBJ2-5; V: TRBV28; DNA: TGTGCCAGCAGTTTATGGCCAGGGGGGAGGGAGACCCAGTACTTC; CDR3: CASSLWPGGRETQYF
D: NA; size: NA; J: TRBJ2-7; V: TRBV11-2; DNA: TGTGCCAGCAGAGAATTCGCACACTCAAGCTCCTACGAGCAGTACTTC; CDR3: CASREFAHSSSYEQYF